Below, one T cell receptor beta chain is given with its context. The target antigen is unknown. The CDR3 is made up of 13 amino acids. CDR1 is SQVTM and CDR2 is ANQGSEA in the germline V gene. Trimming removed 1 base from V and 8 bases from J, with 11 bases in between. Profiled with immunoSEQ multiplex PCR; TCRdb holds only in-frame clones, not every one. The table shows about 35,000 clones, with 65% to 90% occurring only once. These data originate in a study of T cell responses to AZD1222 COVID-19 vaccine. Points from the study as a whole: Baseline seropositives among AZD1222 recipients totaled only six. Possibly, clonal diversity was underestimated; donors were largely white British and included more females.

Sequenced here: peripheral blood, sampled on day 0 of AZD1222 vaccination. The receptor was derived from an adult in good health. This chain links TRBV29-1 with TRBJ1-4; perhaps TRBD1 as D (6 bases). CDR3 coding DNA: TGCAGCGTTGAAGTAACAGGGTACGAAAAACTGTTTTTT. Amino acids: CSVEVTGYEKLFF.